A single sample gave rise to the 2 T cell receptor beta chains below, sequenced in a study of PD-1 blockade in classical Hodgkin lymphoma. The data were produced by immunoSEQ multiplex PCR, yet TCRdb's version contains in-frame clones alone and is incomplete. Altogether some 10,000 clones are present, about 85% being singletons, with the ten largest covering 36%. Time point of the sample: cycle 4 day 1 (C4D1), after 5 to 7 weeks of nivolumab. All patients relapsed after autologous stem cell transplantation, and brentuximab vedotin exposure varied. Researchers pulled CD8+ T cells out of thawed PBMCs using magnetic negative selection. The sample consisted of CD8+ T cells from blood, taken before the fourth cycle of nivolumab. The receptors come from a human donor with classical Hodgkin lymphoma. The donor label of this sample is uncertain.

J is TRBJ2-1 and V is TRBV28; TRBD1 might be the D (6 bases). The V gene's germline CDR1 is MDHEN and CDR2 SYDVKM. The CDR3 has 16 residues. V was shortened by 6 bases and J by 2 bases, with 17 bases between the two germline ends. The CDR3 DNA is TGTGCCAGCAGCACCTTAAACAGGGTAACCTACAATGAGCAGTTCTTC. Its translation is CASSTLNRVTYNEQFF.

Remarks on this clone: This CDR3 is also generated by other DNA sequences in the sample. The gene calls are TRBV28 and TRBJ2-3; 14 bases align to TRBD2. The V gene end was trimmed by 4 bases and the J gene end by 1 base; junction bases not matched to a gene: 1. The CDR3 length is 16 residues. Germline CDR1 is MDHEN and CDR2 is SYDVKM. CDR3 region: CASSSGLAGGTDTQYF. As DNA, the CDR3 is TGTGCCAGCAGTTCGGGACTAGCGGGAGGCACAGATACGCAGTATTTT.